This T cell receptor (beta chain) was retrieved from a study of blood T cell repertoires in COVID-19. Germline V lookup: CDR1 DFQATT, CDR2 SNEGSKA (reference sequence). This CDR3 is 11 amino acids long. V was trimmed by 7 bases and J by 1 base, leaving 7 bases between them. Everyone who took part was about 18 to 90 years old, and they came from about two dozen US areas. Cohorts were based on clinical histories the participants reported. Under the authors' procedure: It was from reference gene primer amplification that nucleated cell counts were estimated. Profiled with immunoSEQ multiplex PCR; TCRdb holds only in-frame clones, not every one. Clone size and the V and J calls come from that table; the DNA yielded D and trimming. The sample shows 180,000 or so clones, 75% to 90% of them seen only once.

Sequencing was performed on PBMCs or T cells enriched from blood (not recorded which). The chain combines TRBV20-1 with TRBJ1-1; D gene uncertain. The TCR originated in an older woman who had recovered from COVID-19. The CDR3 reads CSGAGNTEAFF. CDR3 DNA sequence: TGCAGTGGGGCAGGGAACACTGAAGCTTTCTTT.